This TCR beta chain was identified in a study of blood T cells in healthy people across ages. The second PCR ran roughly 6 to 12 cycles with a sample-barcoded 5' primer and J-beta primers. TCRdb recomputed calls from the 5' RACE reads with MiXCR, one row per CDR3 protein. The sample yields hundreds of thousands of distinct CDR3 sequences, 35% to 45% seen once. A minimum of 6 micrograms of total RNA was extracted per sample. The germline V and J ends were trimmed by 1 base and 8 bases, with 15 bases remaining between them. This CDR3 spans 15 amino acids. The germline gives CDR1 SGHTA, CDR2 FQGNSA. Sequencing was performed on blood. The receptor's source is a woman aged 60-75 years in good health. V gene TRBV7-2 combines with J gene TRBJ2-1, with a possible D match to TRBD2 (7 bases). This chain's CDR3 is CASSLEGGGRDEQFF. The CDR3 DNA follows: TGTGCCAGCAGCTTAGAGGGGGGGGGCCGGGATGAGCAGTTCTTC.